The T cell receptor (beta chain) under discussion was sequenced for a study of T cells in Graves' hyperthyroidism and ophthalmopathy. The overall study: Peripheral blood was acquired at first diagnosis, ahead of any therapy whatsoever.

Study results and limitations: Most thyroid-expanded clonotypes above 0.001 were also found in blood.

From RNA transcripts, TCR beta CDR3 regions were amplified. First-round RT-PCR with HTBI primers amplified the TCR CDR3 region. TCRdb reprocessed the multiplex PCR reads with MiXCR, giving one entry per CDR3 protein. The sample includes some 500,000 distinct CDR3 sequences, around 15% seen only once; the top ten take around a sixth. At least ten counts were recorded for this clonotype. Its antigen is unidentified. The study excluded patients with uncontrolled infection, other autoimmune disease, pregnancy or lactation. The CDR3 contains 15 residues. Germline-derived CDR1 and CDR2 are SGHAT and FQNNGV. V lost 1 base and J lost 3, with 9 bases in between.

This TCR came from a woman under 30 with Graves' hyperthyroidism. Input material: blood. The chain employs TRBV11-2 and TRBJ1-4; D may be TRBD1 (6 bases). CDR3 DNA sequence: TGTGCCAGCAGCTTAGGGGGACAACCTAATGAAAAACTGTTTTTT. Translated, it gives CASSLGGQPNEKLFF.